This TCR beta chain was found in a study of blood T cell repertoires in COVID-19. Original handling: Reference gene primer amplification yielded estimated nucleated cell counts. Some clones are missing from TCRdb's copy, which holds only in-frame ones; the method was immunoSEQ multiplex PCR. The V and J calls and clone size are taken from that table; D and trimming were inferred from the DNA. The sample records about 150,000 clones, approximately 84% being singletons. Trimming removed 6 bases from V and 2 bases from J; junction bases left unmatched: 4. Germline V lookup: CDR1 LNHDA, CDR2 SQIVND (reference sequence). This CDR3 has 14 residues.

The sample taken for sequencing was peripheral blood. This chain uses TRBV19 with TRBJ1-3, with 7 positions matching TRBD1. The TCR originated in a human donor in a cohort sampled during active COVID-19. CDR3 nucleotide sequence: TGTGCCAGTAGCCTTGACAGGGCTGGAAACACCATATATTTT. Residues: CASSLDRAGNTIYF.